These T cell receptor beta chains were read from a single sample in a study of blood T cell repertoires in COVID-19. Assay used: immunoSEQ multiplex PCR; TCRdb lists only in-frame clones, some missing. The sample has around 95,000 clones; around nine tenths are singletons. Sequencing was performed on peripheral blood. The receptors stem from a man aged 50 or older with acute or convalescent COVID-19. Both conserved end residues are part of each CDR3. A D gene is named only where the DNA matches it firmly. Clone size appears in some rows only: once, few, many, or a class for an expanded clone.

j_gene,d_gene,abundance,v_gene,CDR3aa,CDR3nt
TRBJ1-1,NA,NA,TRBV27,CASSSFSTGGNTEAFF,TGTGCCAGCAGTTCCTTCTCGACGGGGGGGAACACTGAAGCTTTCTTT
TRBJ1-2,NA,NA,TRBV19,CASSIVLGNYGYTF,TGTGCCAGTAGTATCGTACTAGGGAACTATGGCTACACCTTC
TRBJ2-3,TRBD2,NA,TRBV10-2,CASWAAGGPDTQYF,TGCGCCAGCTGGGCGGCGGGAGGGCCGGATACGCAGTATTTT
TRBJ2-1,NA,NA,TRBV12-5,CASGRPTGSSYNEQFF,TGTGCTAGTGGTCGCCCGACCGGGAGCTCCTACAATGAGCAGTTCTTC
TRBJ1-5,NA,NA,TRBV18,CASSSDFDQPQHF,TGTGCCAGCTCGTCGGACTTCGATCAGCCCCAGCATTTT
TRBJ2-7,TRBD1,NA,TRBV27,CASSFSDRGGEQYF,TGTGCCAGCAGTTTCTCAGACAGGGGTGGAGAGCAGTACTTC
TRBJ2-3,TRBD1,NA,TRBV2,CASRARGSTDTQYF,TGTGCCAGCAGAGCCAGGGGGAGCACAGATACGCAGTATTTT
TRBJ2-5,NA,NA,TRBV27,CASSLRWGVGETQYF,TGTGCCAGCAGTTTACGTTGGGGGGTCGGGGAGACCCAGTACTTC
TRBJ1-1,NA,NA,TRBV27,CASSVQGANTEAFF,TGTGCCAGCAGTGTACAGGGAGCTAACACTGAAGCTTTCTTT
TRBJ1-2,TRBD1,once,TRBV18,CASSPPGQGEHGYTF,TGTGCCAGCTCACCACCTGGACAGGGGGAACATGGCTACACCTTC
TRBJ2-7,NA,NA,TRBV27,CASSLSDSSYEQYF,TGTGCCAGCAGTTTATCGGACTCTTCCTACGAGCAGTACTTC
TRBJ2-3,NA,NA,TRBV3-1/TRBV3-2,CASSQQSQVWTDTQYF,TGTGCCAGCAGCCAGCAGTCACAGGTATGGACAGATACGCAGTATTTT
TRBJ2-5,NA,NA,TRBV2,CARSGEETQYF,TGTGCCAGGTCGGGAGAAGAGACCCAGTACTTC